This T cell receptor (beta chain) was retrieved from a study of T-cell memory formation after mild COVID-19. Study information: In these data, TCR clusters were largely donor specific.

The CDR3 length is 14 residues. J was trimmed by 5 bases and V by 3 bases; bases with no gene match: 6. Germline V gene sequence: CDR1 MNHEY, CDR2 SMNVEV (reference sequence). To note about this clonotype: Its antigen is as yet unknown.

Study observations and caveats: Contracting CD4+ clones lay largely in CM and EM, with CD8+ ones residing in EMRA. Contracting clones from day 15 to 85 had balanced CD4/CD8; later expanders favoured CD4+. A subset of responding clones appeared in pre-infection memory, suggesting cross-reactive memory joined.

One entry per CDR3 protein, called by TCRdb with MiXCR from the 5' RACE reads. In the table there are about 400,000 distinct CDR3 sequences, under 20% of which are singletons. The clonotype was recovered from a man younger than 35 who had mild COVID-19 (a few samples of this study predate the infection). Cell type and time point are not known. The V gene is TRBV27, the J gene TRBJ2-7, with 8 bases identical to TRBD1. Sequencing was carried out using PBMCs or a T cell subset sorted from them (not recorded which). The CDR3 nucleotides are TGTGCCAGCAGTTTCCTGGACAGGGTGAACGAGCAGTACGTC. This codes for CASSFLDRVNEQYV.